The clone carrying this T cell receptor beta chain came up a few times. The V end was cut by 3 bases, the J end by 7 bases, with 6 bases between. The CDR3 consists of 11 residues. Germline values: CDR1 LGHNA, CDR2 YNFKEQ. The sample comes from a study of blood T cell repertoires in COVID-19. Across the whole study: Acute and convalescent COVID-19 specimens originated in the United States, Italy and Spain.

In the original workflow: From reference gene primer amplification, estimates of nucleated cell counts were derived. The protocol was immunoSEQ multiplex PCR, while the TCRdb copy is restricted to in-frame clones and leaves out a portion. For V, J and clone size, that table is used; D and trimming come from the DNA. The data show tens of thousands of clones, 83% seen once. The TCR was taken from a man older than 75 with acute or convalescent COVID-19. The V call is TRBV4-2, the J call TRBJ2-5; D perhaps matches TRBD2 (6 bases). The sample taken for sequencing was peripheral blood. The CDR3 region has the DNA TGTGCCAGCAGCCAGGGGGGGACCCAGTACTTC. Its protein product is CASSQGGTQYF.